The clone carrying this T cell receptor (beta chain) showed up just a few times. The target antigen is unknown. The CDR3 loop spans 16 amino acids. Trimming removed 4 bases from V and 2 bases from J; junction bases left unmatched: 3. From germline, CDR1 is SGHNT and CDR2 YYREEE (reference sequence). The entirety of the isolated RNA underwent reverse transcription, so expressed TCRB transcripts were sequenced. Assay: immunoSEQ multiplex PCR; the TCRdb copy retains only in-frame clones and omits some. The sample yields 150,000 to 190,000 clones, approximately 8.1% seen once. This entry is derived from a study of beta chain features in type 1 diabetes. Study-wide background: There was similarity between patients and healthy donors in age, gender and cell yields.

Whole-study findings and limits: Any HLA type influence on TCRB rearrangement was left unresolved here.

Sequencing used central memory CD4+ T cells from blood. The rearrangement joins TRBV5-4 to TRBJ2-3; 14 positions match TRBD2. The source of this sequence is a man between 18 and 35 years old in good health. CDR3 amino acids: CASSGTSGGLTDTQYF. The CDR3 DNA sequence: TGTGCCAGCAGCGGGACTAGCGGGGGCCTCACAGATACGCAGTATTTT.